This TCR beta chain was identified in a study of T cells in Graves' hyperthyroidism and ophthalmopathy. Trimming left V 4 bases short and J 4 bases short, with 13 bases between. Germline-derived CDR1 and CDR2 are SNHLY and FYNNEI. This CDR3 is 15 amino acids long. Diagnoses were made from clinical symptoms, serum measures (thyroxine and TRAb), thyroid ultrasound and orbital computed tomography. The CDR3 regions of TCR beta were amplified from RNA transcripts. The HTBI primer set served for first-round RT-PCR of the TCR CDR3. TCRdb reprocessed the multiplex PCR reads with MiXCR, giving one entry per CDR3 protein. The profile shows 300,000 to 450,000 distinct CDR3 sequences, less than 20% of them singletons. This clonotype was recorded at least ten times. Its antigen is unidentified. Broader study findings: Blood also showed most of the thyroid clonotypes that were expanded above 0.001. Separating ophthalmopathy from stable hyperthyroidism was achieved by a 13 V-J model.

Material for sequencing was blood. V and J are TRBV2 and TRBJ2-2; D assignment may be TRBD1 or TRBD2 (5 bases each). The sequence derives from a man between 18 and 29 years old with Graves' ophthalmopathy. The CDR3 protein is CASSGPGRTTGELFF. CDR3 nucleotides: TGTGCCAGCAGTGGGCCAGGGAGAACCACCGGGGAGCTGTTTTTT.